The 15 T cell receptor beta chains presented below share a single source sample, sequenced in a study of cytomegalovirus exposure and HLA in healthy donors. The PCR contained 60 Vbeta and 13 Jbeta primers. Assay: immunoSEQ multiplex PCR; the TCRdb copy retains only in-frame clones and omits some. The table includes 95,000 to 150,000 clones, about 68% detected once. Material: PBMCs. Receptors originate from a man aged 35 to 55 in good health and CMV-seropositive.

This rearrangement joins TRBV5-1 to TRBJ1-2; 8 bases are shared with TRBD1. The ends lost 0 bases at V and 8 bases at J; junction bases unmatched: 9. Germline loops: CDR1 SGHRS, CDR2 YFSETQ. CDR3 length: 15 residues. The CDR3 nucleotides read TGCGCCAGCAGCTTGGGGCGTCAGGGGGCGCGAGGCTACACCTTC. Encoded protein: CASSLGRQGARGYTF.

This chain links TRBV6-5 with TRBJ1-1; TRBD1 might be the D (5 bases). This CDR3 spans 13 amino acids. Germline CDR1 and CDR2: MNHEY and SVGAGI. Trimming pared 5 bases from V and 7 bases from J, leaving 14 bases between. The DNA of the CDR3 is TGTGCCAGCAGTCCCTCGGGCAGGGATGAAGCTTTCTTT. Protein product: CASSPSGRDEAFF.

The CDR3 nucleotides are TGTGCCAGCAGCTTAAACCCGGACAGGGATCAGCCCCAGCATTTT. Amino acid sequence: CASSLNPDRDQPQHF. The chain links TRBV7-2 to TRBJ1-5; 8 bases line up with TRBD1. The CDR3 has 15 residues. Trimming cost V 2 bases and J 5 bases; bases outside gene matches: 5. Germline lookup yields CDR1 SGHTA and CDR2 FQGNSA.

The CDR3 bases are TGTGCCAGCAGCTTAGATACCGGGACAGGGGGGTACAATGAGCAGTTCTTC. Protein: CASSLDTGTGGYNEQFF. The rearrangement uses TRBV11-3 and TRBJ2-1, with TRBD1 matching 11 bases. The CDR3 extends over 17 amino acids. Losses at the gene ends were 0 bases for V and 4 bases for J; bases not matched to a gene: 5. Germline V CDR1 and CDR2: SGHNT, YENEEA.

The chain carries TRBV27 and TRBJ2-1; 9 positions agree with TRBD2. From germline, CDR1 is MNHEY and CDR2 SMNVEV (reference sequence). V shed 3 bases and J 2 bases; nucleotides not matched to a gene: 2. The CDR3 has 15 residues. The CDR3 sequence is CASSFGTSTYNEQFF. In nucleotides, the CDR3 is TGTGCCAGCAGTTTCGGGACTAGCACCTACAATGAGCAGTTCTTC.

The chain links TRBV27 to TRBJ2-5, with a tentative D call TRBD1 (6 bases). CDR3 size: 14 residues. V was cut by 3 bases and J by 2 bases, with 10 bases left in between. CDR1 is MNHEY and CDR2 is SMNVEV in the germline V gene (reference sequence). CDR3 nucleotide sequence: TGTGCCAGCAGTTTTGGGACACCTCAAGAGACCCAGTACTTC. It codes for CASSFGTPQETQYF.

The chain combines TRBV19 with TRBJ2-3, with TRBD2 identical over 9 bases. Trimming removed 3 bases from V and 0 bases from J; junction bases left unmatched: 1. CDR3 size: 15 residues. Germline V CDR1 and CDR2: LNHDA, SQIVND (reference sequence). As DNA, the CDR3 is TGTGCCAGTAGTATCACTAGCGGGAGCACAGATACGCAGTATTTT. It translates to CASSITSGSTDTQYF.

For the CDR3, the DNA is TGTGCCAGCACCGGACTAGCGGGGGGCCAAGAGACCCAGTACTTC. Translating gives CASTGLAGGQETQYF. The V gene is TRBV18, the J gene TRBJ2-5, with TRBD2 identical over 14 bases. Germline values: CDR1 KGHSH, CDR2 LQKENI. V dropped 8 bases and J dropped 1; count of bases not matched to a gene: 3. The CDR3 sequence is 15 residues long.

The CDR3 coding sequence is TGTGCCAGCAGCTTAGCCGGGGTCGATCAGCCCCAGCATTTT. Translated, it gives CASSLAGVDQPQHF. The chain has TRBV7-6 and TRBJ1-5; D not certain. The germline CDR1 and CDR2 sequences are SGHVS and FNYEAQ. V gave up 0 bases and J gave up 5 bases, with 8 bases separating them. The CDR3 sequence is 14 residues long.

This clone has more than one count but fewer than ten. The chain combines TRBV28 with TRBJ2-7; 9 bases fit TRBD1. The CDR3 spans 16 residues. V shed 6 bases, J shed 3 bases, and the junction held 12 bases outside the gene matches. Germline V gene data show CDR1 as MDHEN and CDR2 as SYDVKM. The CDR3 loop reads CASSLTGQGQNYEQYF. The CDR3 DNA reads TGTGCCAGCAGCTTAACGGGACAGGGTCAGAACTACGAGCAGTACTTC.

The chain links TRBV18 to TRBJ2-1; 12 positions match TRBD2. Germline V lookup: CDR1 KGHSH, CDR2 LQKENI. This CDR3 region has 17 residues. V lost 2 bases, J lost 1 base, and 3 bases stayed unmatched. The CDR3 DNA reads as TGTGCCAGCTCACCAAGGACTAGCGGGAAATCCTACAATGAGCAGTTCTTC. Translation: CASSPRTSGKSYNEQFF. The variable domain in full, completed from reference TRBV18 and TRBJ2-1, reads NAGVMQNPRHLVRRRGQEARLRCSPMKGHSHVYWYRQLPEEGLKFMVYLQKENIIDESGMPKERFSAEFPKEGPSILRIQQVVRGDSAAYFCASSPRTSGKSYNEQFFGPGTRLTVL.

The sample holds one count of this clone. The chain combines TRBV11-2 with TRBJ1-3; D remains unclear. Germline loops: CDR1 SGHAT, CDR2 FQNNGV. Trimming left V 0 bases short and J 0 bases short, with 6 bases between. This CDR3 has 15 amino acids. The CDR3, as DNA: TGTGCCAGCAGCTTAGATTCGGTCTCTGGAAACACCATATATTTT. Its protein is CASSLDSVSGNTIYF. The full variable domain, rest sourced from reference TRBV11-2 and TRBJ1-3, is EAGVAQSPRYKIIEKRQSVAFWCNPISGHATLYWYQQILGQGPKLLIQFQNNGVVDDSQLPKDRFSAERLKGVDSTLKIQPAKLEDSAVYLCASSLDSVSGNTIYFGEGSWLTVV.

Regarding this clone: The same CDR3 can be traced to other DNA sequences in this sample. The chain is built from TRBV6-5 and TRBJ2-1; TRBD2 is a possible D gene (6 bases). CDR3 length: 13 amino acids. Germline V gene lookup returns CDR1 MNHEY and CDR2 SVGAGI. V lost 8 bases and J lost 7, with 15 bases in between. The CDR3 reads CASLGRGRNEQFF. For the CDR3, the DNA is TGTGCCAGCCTCGGACGGGGGAGGAATGAGCAGTTCTTC.

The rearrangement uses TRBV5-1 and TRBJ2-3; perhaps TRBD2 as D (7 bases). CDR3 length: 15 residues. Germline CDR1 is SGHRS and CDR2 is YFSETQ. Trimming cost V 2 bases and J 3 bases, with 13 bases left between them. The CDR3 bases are TGCGCCAGCAGCTTAGCCAGGGGAGGGACAGATACGCAGTATTTT. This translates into CASSLARGGTDTQYF.

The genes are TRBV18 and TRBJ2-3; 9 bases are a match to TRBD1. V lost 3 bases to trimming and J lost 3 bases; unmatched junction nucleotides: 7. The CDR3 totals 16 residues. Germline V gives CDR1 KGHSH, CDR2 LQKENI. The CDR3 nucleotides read TGTGCCAGCTCACCCCGGCAACAGGGGGCAACAGATACGCAGTATTTT. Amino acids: CASSPRQQGATDTQYF.